Described below is a single TCR beta chain sequence and its context. The data derive from a study of shared clonotypes between healthy human individuals. V lost 2 bases to trimming and J lost 4 bases, with 14 bases between them. The CDR3 covers 15 residues. Germline V lookup: CDR1 SGHNT, CDR2 YYREEE (reference sequence). Clones were sequenced by immunoSEQ multiplex PCR, and TCRdb holds only the in-frame ones, with some missing. The sample holds about 1.1 million clones, approximately 77% seen once. The clonotype was recovered from a man younger than 30 in good health. Some clones in this sample may be carry-over from other donors' samples. Sequenced: memory CD4+ T cells from PBMCs. The sample's subset: CD45RA-negative fraction. The V and J genes are TRBV5-4 and TRBJ2-3, with a weak D call TRBD2 (6 bases). CDR3 coding DNA: TGTGCCAGCAGCTTTAAACGGGAGCAGTCAGATACGCAGTATTTT. It translates to CASSFKREQSDTQYF.